This TCR beta chain was recovered during a study of CD8 T cells in Susac syndrome. The CDR3 is 18 amino acids. Germline loops: CDR1 SGHDN, CDR2 FVKESK. Deletions cut 1 base from V and 9 bases from J, with 22 bases between. Random hexamers were used to reverse transcribe roughly 0.45 to 1 ug of RNA. Amplification of TCR beta CDR3 was carried out by immunoSEQ multiplex PCR, which covered 54 Vbeta and 13 Jbeta segments. TCRdb used MiXCR to reprocess the immunoSEQ multiplex PCR reads, holding one entry per CDR3 protein. The sample has about 190,000 distinct CDR3 sequences, approximately 93% seen once; the top ten hold 0.09% to 0.12%.

This receptor was obtained from a human donor in good health. Sequencing was done on a sample of CD4+ T cells from PBMCs. The V and J genes are TRBV14 and TRBJ1-6, with D hard to call. CDR3 in amino acids: CASSQAISLGLGGSPLHF. CDR3 sequence (DNA): TGTGCCAGCAGCCAAGCCATCTCTCTGGGTTTGGGTGGTTCACCCCTCCACTTT.